A selection of T cell receptor beta chains follows, all from one sample in a study of T cells in Graves' hyperthyroidism and ophthalmopathy. MiXCR was run by TCRdb on the multiplex PCR reads, yielding one entry per CDR3 protein. The repertoire holds approximately 330,000 distinct CDR3 sequences, with about 20% as singletons. Material: blood. The receptors were sampled from a woman aged 45-59 years with Graves' hyperthyroidism. CDR3s include the opening cysteine and the closing phenylalanine or tryptophan. The order of the fields is CDR3 DNA, CDR3 protein, V gene, J gene, D gene, clone size. A D gene is named only where the DNA matches it firmly. Expanded clones are given a class, and other clones once, few, many or no size at all.

TGTGCCAGCAGGTATACAGGGGGCATCGGTGGCTACACCTTC,CASRYTGGIGGYTF,TRBV6-1,TRBJ1-2,TRBD1,many
TGCAGTGCTAGCGCCGACAGATTCACTGAAGCTTTCTTT,CSASADRFTEAFF,TRBV20-1,TRBJ1-1,.,few
TGTGCCAGCAGCTTGGGGGGAACTAATGAAAAACTGTTTTTT,CASSLGGTNEKLFF,TRBV7-9,TRBJ1-4,.,.
TGTGCCAGCAGTGAACCGGGAGAGACCCAGTACTTC,CASSEPGETQYF,TRBV6-1,TRBJ2-5,.,few
TGCGCCAGCAGCTTGGACAGCTTAGCCAAAAACATTCAGTACTTC,CASSLDSLAKNIQYF,TRBV5-1,TRBJ2-4,.,.
TGTGCCAGCAGTGAGACACGGAACTATGGCTACACCTTC,CASSETRNYGYTF,TRBV6-1,TRBJ1-2,.,.
TGTGCCACGATTTCTCGGACGGGGAACTATGGCTACACCTTC,CATISRTGNYGYTF,TRBV2,TRBJ1-2,.,few
TGTGCCAGCAGGGGACAGGGGGACGGCTACACCTTC,CASRGQGDGYTF,TRBV12-3/TRBV12-4,TRBJ1-2,TRBD1,.
TGTGCCAGCTCACCAAATTCAGCTAATTCACCCCTCCACTTT,CASSPNSANSPLHF,TRBV18,TRBJ1-6,.,many
TGTGCCAGCAGTGAAGACTGGGGACGGACTGAAGCTTTCTTT,CASSEDWGRTEAFF,TRBV2,TRBJ1-1,.,many
TGCAGTGCTCCCGCGGGGGGGATATACTCCCAAGAGACCCAGTACTTC,CSAPAGGIYSQETQYF,TRBV20-1,TRBJ2-5,TRBD2,.
TGTGCCACCAGTGATTTGGGGGGGTCATCCTACAATGAGCAGTTCTTC,CATSDLGGSSYNEQFF,TRBV24-1,TRBJ2-1,.,many
TGCAGTGCAACTAGCGGCCCCGAAGCGGAGCAGTTCTTC,CSATSGPEAEQFF,TRBV20-1,TRBJ2-1,TRBD2,.
TGTGCCAGCAGCCAGGGGCGGTCCTCTGGAAACACCATATATTTT,CASSQGRSSGNTIYF,TRBV5-6,TRBJ1-3,.,.
TGTGCCAGCTCACAGACTAGCGGAGGGGCCTACGAGCAGTACTTC,CASSQTSGGAYEQYF,TRBV18,TRBJ2-7,TRBD2,many
TGTGCCAGCAGCCAAGGTTTGTTGGGGGGCGATACGCAGTATTTT,CASSQGLLGGDTQYF,TRBV3-1,TRBJ2-3,.,many
TGTGCCAGCAGCTTAGAGGGGACTAGCGGTTACAATGAGCAGTTCTTC,CASSLEGTSGYNEQFF,TRBV7-9,TRBJ2-1,TRBD2,.
TGTGCCAGCAGCTTAGTCGGACGGTTCTACGAGCAGTACTTC,CASSLVGRFYEQYF,TRBV7-9,TRBJ2-7,.,few
TGTGCCAGCAGCTTCGAAGGGACAACTCCTACGCAGTATTTT,CASSFEGTTPTQYF,TRBV13,TRBJ2-3,.,few
TGTGCCAGCACCCCCAGCGGAGAGGGTGTCTACGAGCAGTACTTC,CASTPSGEGVYEQYF,TRBV27,TRBJ2-7,.,many